The present TCR beta chain was sequenced within a study of regulatory T cells in long-lasting Graves disease. The study's findings and limits: Persistent disease favored TRBV28, TRBJ1-2 and TRBJ2-5.

Sample time point: newly diagnosed GD, antithyroid drugs for less than 3 months. Scientists built the TCR library using RNA that was extracted from PBMCs. Peripheral blood, at about 10 milliliters, went into EDTA tubes. The TCR beta library used iRepertoire HTBI primers with Arm-PCR amplification of CDR3. MiXCR, applied by TCRdb to the multiplex PCR reads, yields one record per CDR3 protein. This sample carries hundreds of thousands of distinct CDR3 sequences, 16% of them seen once, and the ten largest clones take 25% to 30%. This clonotype appeared a few times. Its antigen is unknown. Germline-derived CDR1 and CDR2 are DFQATT and SNEGSKA (reference sequence). The CDR3 is 12 amino acids. V was shortened by 0 bases and J by 5 bases, with 7 bases between the two germline ends. Another study also made use of these data, one on T cells in Graves' hyperthyroidism and ophthalmopathy. That work adds: During a first-round RT-PCR of the TCR CDR3, the HTBI primer set was used. Blood held most thyroid clonotypes expanded above 0.001 frequency.

The sequence was collected from a middle-aged man with Graves disease. This chain links TRBV20-1 with TRBJ2-5; D gene unclear. The sequences come from peripheral blood mononuclear cells (PBMCs), collected at new diagnosis, from a patient treated with antithyroid drugs. The CDR3 sequence: CSARDSLETQYF. The CDR3 coding sequence is TGCAGTGCTAGAGATAGTTTGGAGACCCAGTACTTC.